This passage covers 17 T cell receptor beta chains from one sample sequenced in a study of shared T cell receptors in the human thymus. Clones were sequenced by immunoSEQ multiplex PCR, and TCRdb holds only the in-frame ones, with some missing. The sample shows under 850,000 clones, around 89% of them seen only once. These same records also appear under a second study, on human thymus T cells.

Sample: thymocytes. The receptor set was obtained from a boy under three years old with a congenital heart defect.

The chain links TRBV25-1 to TRBJ2-1, with 13 bases matching TRBD2. CDR3 size: 16 residues. Per the germline V gene, CDR1 is MGHDK and CDR2 is SYGVNS. The junction had 9 bases not matched to a gene; V was cut back by 6 bases and J by 7 bases. The CDR3 region has the DNA TGTGCCAGCAGCTCCCTAACTAGCGGGAGGGGGAATGAGCAGTTCTTC. It encodes CASSSLTSGRGNEQFF. Supplemented by reference TRBV25-1 and TRBJ2-1, the full variable domain reads EADIYQTPRYLVIGTGKKITLECSQTMGHDKMYWYQQDPGMELHLIHYSYGVNSTEKGDLSSESTVSRIRTEHFPLTLESARPSHTSQYLCASSSLTSGRGNEQFFGPGTRLTVL.

This clone showed up just once. This chain uses TRBV6-1 with TRBJ1-2; 9 bases are shared with TRBD1. CDR3 size: 13 residues. Germline V lookup: CDR1 MNHNS, CDR2 SASEGT. With V trimmed by 8 bases and J by 6 bases, 7 bases remained unmatched. CDR3: CASLDRGEDGYTF. CDR3 bases: TGTGCCAGCCTGGACAGGGGAGAGGATGGCTACACCTTC.

The chain carries TRBV19 and TRBJ2-1, with D maybe TRBD2 (6 bases). The germline V and J ends were trimmed by 7 bases and 2 bases, with 15 bases remaining between them. The germline V gene encodes CDR1 LNHDA and CDR2 SQIVND (reference sequence). CDR3 length: 15 amino acids. The CDR3 region has the DNA TGTGCCAGTAAAAGGGCCGGGGAGGCCTACAATGAGCAGTTCTTC. Translating it yields CASKRAGEAYNEQFF.

The chain couples TRBV5-1 to TRBJ2-3; TRBD1 aligns across 8 bases. V shed 0 bases, J shed 4 bases, and the junction held 4 bases outside the gene matches. The CDR3 is 15 amino acids. The germline CDR1 and CDR2 sequences are SGHRS and YFSETQ. CDR3: CASSLARGPADTQYF. CDR3 nucleotides: TGCGCCAGCAGCTTGGCCAGGGGGCCGGCAGATACGCAGTATTTT.

Comment on this clone: Its ends do not fully match the called genes, so a read error is possible. This chain connects TRBV7-7 to TRBJ2-7, with 9 bases fitting TRBD1. The CDR3 runs 17 residues. Germline CDR1 and CDR2: SSHAT and FNYEAQ (reference sequence). This CDR3 is CASSQGVPGDRAYEQYF. As DNA, the CDR3 is TGTGCTAGCAGCCAAGGCGTACCCGGGGACAGGGCCTACGAGCAGTACTTC.

This chain uses TRBV27 with TRBJ2-1; D might be TRBD2 (6 bases). Per the germline V gene, CDR1 is MNHEY and CDR2 is SMNVEV (reference sequence). Trimming cost V 6 bases and J 6 bases, with 15 bases left between them. The CDR3 has 14 residues. In nucleotides, the CDR3 is TGTGCCAGCAGCGACCGGGCCGGGGGCAATGAGCAGTTCTTC. Its translation is CASSDRAGGNEQFF.

This chain connects TRBV7-6 to TRBJ2-7, with 8 bases that match TRBD2. The CDR3 has 15 residues. Germline loops: CDR1 SGHVS, CDR2 FNYEAQ. V was clipped by 0 bases and J by 0 bases; unmatched bases: 1. CDR3 residues: CASSLASGDSYEQYF. CDR3 DNA sequence: TGTGCCAGCAGCTTAGCTAGCGGGGACTCCTACGAGCAGTACTTC.

The CDR3 loop reads CASSLAPRHNEQFF. DNA for the CDR3: TGTGCCAGCAGCTTAGCACCCAGGCACAATGAGCAGTTCTTC. The rearrangement uses TRBV7-9 and TRBJ2-1; D uncertain. The CDR3 loop spans 14 amino acids. The V gene lost 0 bases and the J gene lost 5 bases, with 8 bases spanning the gap. Per the germline V gene, CDR1 is SEHNR and CDR2 is FQNEAQ (reference sequence).

The genes are TRBV5-1 and TRBJ2-7, with TRBD2 matching 7 bases. This CDR3 has 15 amino acids. V shed 5 bases, J shed 2 bases, and the junction held 10 bases outside the gene matches. Germline V gene lookup returns CDR1 SGHRS and CDR2 YFSETQ. The DNA of the CDR3 is TGCGCCAGCAGACCTGGACTAGGCCCTACCTACGAGCAGTACTTC. It yields the protein CASRPGLGPTYEQYF.

The V gene is TRBV6-5, the J gene TRBJ2-7; possibly TRBD1 for D (6 bases). The V end lost 0 bases, the J end lost 2 bases, and 14 bases lay between the germline ends. This CDR3 contains 16 residues. Germline values: CDR1 MNHEY, CDR2 SVGAGI. The CDR3 DNA reads TGTGCCAGCAGTTACTCGAGACAGGAGGACCCCTACGAGCAGTACTTC. It yields the protein CASSYSRQEDPYEQYF.

The CDR3 region has the DNA TGTGCCAGCAGTGATTCACAGGGCCACAATGAGCAGTTCTTC. It encodes CASSDSQGHNEQFF. The chain couples TRBV25-1 to TRBJ2-1; the D gene is possibly TRBD1 (6 bases). The CDR3 extends over 14 amino acids. Trimming removed 3 bases at V and 5 bases at J, with 11 bases between. Germline CDR1 is MGHDK and CDR2 is SYGVNS.

This chain joins TRBV5-6 and TRBJ2-1; TRBD1 aligns across 10 bases. The germline gives CDR1 SGHDT, CDR2 YYEEEE. V dropped 4 bases and J dropped 7; count of bases not matched to a gene: 11. CDR3 length: 16 amino acids. CDR3 loop: CASSKHRDRGLNEQFF. The DNA of the CDR3 is TGTGCCAGCAGCAAACACCGGGACAGGGGCTTGAATGAGCAGTTCTTC. Variable domain in full (rest from reference TRBV5-6 and TRBJ2-1): DAGVTQSPTHLIKTRGQQVTLRCSPKSGHDTVSWYQQALGQGPQFIFQYYEEEERQRGNFPDRFSGHQFPNYSSELNVNALLLGDSALYLCASSKHRDRGLNEQFFGPGTRLTVL.

The V gene is TRBV2, the J gene TRBJ1-3, with D hard to call. Trimming shortened V by 1 base and J by 4 bases, and 5 bases separated the two germline ends. Germline V lookup: CDR1 SNHLY, CDR2 FYNNEI. This CDR3 is built from 13 residues. This CDR3 is CASSEGSGNTIYF. In DNA, the CDR3 is TGTGCCAGCAGTGAAGGGAGCGGAAACACCATATATTTT.

This chain joins TRBV5-5 and TRBJ2-2; 13 bases are a match to TRBD2. V lost 4 bases and J lost 5; bases outside the gene matches: 14. Germline assignment: CDR1 SGHKS and CDR2 YYEKEE (reference sequence). The CDR3 covers 19 residues. CDR3 bases: TGTGCCAGCAGCCTAACTAGCGGGAGGGCCCTGAAGGCTACCGGGGAGCTGTTTTTT. Protein product: CASSLTSGRALKATGELFF.

This chain joins TRBV6-5 and TRBJ2-3; tentative D call: TRBD2 (5 bases). Per germline, CDR1 MNHEY and CDR2 SVGAGI. This CDR3 is built from 14 residues. V shed 6 bases and J shed 6 bases, with 16 bases lying between them. Written as DNA, the CDR3 is TGTGCCAGCAGCCCGAGAGTGGGAGCGGATACGCAGTATTTT. It codes for CASSPRVGADTQYF.

In its sample, this clone was seen a few times. The chain uses TRBV10-2 and TRBJ2-6; D is unresolved. Trimming pared 6 bases from V and 0 bases from J, leaving 6 bases between. This CDR3 contains 14 residues. The germline gives CDR1 WSHSY, CDR2 SAAADI. CDR3 protein: CASRRSSGANVLTF. CDR3 coding DNA: TGCGCCAGCAGGAGGTCCTCTGGGGCCAACGTCCTGACTTTC.

The rearrangement joins TRBV4-2 to TRBJ1-2; D unresolved. Between the trimmed V and J ends, which lost 5 bases and 7 bases, there was a span of 20 bases. Per the germline V gene, CDR1 is LGHNA and CDR2 is YNFKEQ. The CDR3 consists of 15 residues. The CDR3 DNA reads as TGTGCCAGCAGCGCCCAGCGCGAAGGCGATTCTGGCTACACCTTC. This codes for CASSAQREGDSGYTF.